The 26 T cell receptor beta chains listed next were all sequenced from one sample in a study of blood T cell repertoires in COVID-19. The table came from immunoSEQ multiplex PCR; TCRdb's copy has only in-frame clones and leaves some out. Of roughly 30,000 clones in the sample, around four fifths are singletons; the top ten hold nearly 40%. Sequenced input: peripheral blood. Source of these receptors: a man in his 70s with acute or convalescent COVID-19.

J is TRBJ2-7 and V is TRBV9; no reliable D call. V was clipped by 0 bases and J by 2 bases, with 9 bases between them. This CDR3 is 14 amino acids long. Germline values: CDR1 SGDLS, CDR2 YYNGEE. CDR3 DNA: TGTGCCAGCAGCGTAGATACAGCAACCTACGAGCAGTACTTC. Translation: CASSVDTATYEQYF.

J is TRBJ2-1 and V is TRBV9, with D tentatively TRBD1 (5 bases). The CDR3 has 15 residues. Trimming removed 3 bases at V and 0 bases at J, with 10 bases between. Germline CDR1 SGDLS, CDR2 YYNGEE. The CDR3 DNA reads TGTGCCAGCAGCGATACAGGAAACTCCTACAATGAGCAGTTCTTC. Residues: CASSDTGNSYNEQFF.

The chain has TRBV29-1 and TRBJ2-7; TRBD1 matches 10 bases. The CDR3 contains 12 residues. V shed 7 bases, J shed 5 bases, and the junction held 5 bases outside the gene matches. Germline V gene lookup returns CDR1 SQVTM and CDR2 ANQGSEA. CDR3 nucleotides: TGCAGCGGGGGACAGGGGTTCAACGAGCAGTACTTC. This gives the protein CSGGQGFNEQYF.

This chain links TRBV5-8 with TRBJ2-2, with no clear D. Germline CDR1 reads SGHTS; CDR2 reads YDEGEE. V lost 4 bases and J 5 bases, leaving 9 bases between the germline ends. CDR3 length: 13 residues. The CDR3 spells CASSPLVTGELFF. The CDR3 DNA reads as TGTGCCAGCAGCCCACTGGTAACCGGGGAGCTGTTTTTT. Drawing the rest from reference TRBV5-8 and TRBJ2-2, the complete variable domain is EAGVTQSPTHLIKTRGQQATLRCSPISGHTSVYWYQQALGLGLQFLLWYDEGEERNRGNFPPRFSGRQFPNYSSELNVNALELEDSALYLCASSPLVTGELFFGEGSRLTVL.

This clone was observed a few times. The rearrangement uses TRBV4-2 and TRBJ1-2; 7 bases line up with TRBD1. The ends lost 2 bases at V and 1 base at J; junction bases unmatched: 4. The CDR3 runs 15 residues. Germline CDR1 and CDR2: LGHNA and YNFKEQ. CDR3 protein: CASSQPGGINYGYTF. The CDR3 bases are TGTGCCAGCAGCCAACCAGGGGGAATTAACTATGGCTACACCTTC.

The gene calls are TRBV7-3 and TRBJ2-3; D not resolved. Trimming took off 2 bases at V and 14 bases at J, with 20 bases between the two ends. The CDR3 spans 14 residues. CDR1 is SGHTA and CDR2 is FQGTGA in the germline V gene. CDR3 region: CASSLQPSLMPRYF. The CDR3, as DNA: TGTGCCAGCAGCTTACAACCTAGTCTTATGCCGCGGTATTTT.

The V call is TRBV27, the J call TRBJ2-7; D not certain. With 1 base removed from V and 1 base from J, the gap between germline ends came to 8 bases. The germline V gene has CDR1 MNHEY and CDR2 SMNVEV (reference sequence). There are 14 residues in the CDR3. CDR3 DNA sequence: TGTGCCAGCAGTTTATACCCTAGATCCTACGAGCAGTACTTC. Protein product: CASSLYPRSYEQYF.

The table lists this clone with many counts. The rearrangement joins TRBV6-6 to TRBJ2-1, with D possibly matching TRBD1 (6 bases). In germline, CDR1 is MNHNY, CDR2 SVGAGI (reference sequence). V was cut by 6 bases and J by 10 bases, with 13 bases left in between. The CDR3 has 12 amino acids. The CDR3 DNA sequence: TGTGCCAGCAGCACCGGGACAAAGGAGCAGTTCTTC. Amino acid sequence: CASSTGTKEQFF.

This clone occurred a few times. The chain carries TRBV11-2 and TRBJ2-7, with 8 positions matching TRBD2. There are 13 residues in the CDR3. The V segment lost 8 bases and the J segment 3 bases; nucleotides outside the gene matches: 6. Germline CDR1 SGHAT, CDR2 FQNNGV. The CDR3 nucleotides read TGTGCCAGCCTCCGGGGGGGGAGCTACGAGCAGTACTTC. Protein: CASLRGGSYEQYF. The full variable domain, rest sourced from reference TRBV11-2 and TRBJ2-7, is EAGVAQSPRYKIIEKRQSVAFWCNPISGHATLYWYQQILGQGPKLLIQFQNNGVVDDSQLPKDRFSAERLKGVDSTLKIQPAKLEDSAVYLCASLRGGSYEQYFGPGTRLTVT.

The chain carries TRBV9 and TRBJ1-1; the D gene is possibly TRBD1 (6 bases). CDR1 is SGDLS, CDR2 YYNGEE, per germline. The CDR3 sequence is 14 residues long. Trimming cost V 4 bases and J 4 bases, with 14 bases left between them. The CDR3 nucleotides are TGTGCCAGCAGCCCCGGGGGGGGCGGCACTGAAGCTTTCTTT. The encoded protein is CASSPGGGGTEAFF.

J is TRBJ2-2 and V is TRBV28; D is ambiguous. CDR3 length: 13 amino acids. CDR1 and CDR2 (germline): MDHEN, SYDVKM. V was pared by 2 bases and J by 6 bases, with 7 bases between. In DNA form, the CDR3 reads TGTGCCAGCAGTTTACGGTTTCCCGGGGAGCTGTTTTTT. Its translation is CASSLRFPGELFF.

CDR3 coding DNA: TGTGCCAGTAGTAACGGCGGGAGGAACTACAATGAGCAGTTCTTC. It codes for CASSNGGRNYNEQFF. The chain has TRBV19 and TRBJ2-1; the match to TRBD2 covers 8 bases. The germline CDR1 and CDR2 sequences are LNHDA and SQIVND (reference sequence). There are 15 residues in the CDR3. The ends lost 4 bases at V and 3 bases at J; junction bases unmatched: 5.

CDR3 amino acids: CASLLAGSSTDTQYF. The CDR3 DNA is TGCGCCAGTTTACTAGCGGGAAGTAGCACAGATACGCAGTATTTT. This rearrangement joins TRBV5-1 to TRBJ2-3; TRBD2 matches 10 bases. The CDR3 spans 15 residues. The junction had 6 bases not matched to a gene; V was cut back by 8 bases and J by 0 bases. The germline gives CDR1 SGHRS, CDR2 YFSETQ.

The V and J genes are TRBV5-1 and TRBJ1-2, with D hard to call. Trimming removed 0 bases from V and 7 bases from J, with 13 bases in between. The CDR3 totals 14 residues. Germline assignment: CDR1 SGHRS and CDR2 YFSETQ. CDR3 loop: CASSLDSERSGYTF. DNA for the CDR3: TGCGCCAGCAGCTTGGATTCCGAGCGGAGTGGCTACACCTTC. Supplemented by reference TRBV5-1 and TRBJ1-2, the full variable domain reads KAGVTQTPRYLIKTRGQQVTLSCSPISGHRSVSWYQQTPGQGLQFLFEYFSETQRNKGNFPGRFSGRQFSNSRSEMNVSTLELGDSALYLCASSLDSERSGYTFGSGTRLTVV.

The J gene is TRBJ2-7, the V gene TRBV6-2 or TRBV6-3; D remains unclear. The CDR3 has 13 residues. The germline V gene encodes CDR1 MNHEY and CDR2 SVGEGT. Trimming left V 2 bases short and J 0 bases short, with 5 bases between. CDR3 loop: CASSYEVSYEQYF. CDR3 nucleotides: TGTGCCAGCAGTTACGAGGTCTCCTACGAGCAGTACTTC.

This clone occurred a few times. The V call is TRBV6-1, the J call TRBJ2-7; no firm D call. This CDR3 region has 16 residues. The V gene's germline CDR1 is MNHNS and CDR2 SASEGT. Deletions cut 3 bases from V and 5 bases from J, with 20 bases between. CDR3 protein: CASSESGNLGGNEQYF. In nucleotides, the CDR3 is TGTGCCAGCAGTGAGTCAGGTAATTTAGGTGGAAACGAGCAGTACTTC.

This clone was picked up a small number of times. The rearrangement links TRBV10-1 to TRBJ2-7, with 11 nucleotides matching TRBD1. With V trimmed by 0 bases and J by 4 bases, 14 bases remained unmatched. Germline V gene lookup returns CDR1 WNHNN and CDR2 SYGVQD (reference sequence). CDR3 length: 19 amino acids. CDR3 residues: CASSESKGRRDRGYYEQYF. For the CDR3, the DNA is TGCGCCAGCAGTGAGTCGAAGGGAAGGAGGGACAGGGGGTATTACGAGCAGTACTTC.

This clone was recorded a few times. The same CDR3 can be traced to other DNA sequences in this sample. CDR3: CASSLGQGQETQYF. The CDR3, as DNA: TGTGCCAGCAGCTTAGGACAGGGCCAAGAGACCCAGTACTTC. The chain employs TRBV11-2 and TRBJ2-5, with 7 nucleotides matching TRBD1. In germline, CDR1 is SGHAT, CDR2 FQNNGV. Trimming took 1 base from V and 1 from J; bases not matched to a gene: 0. The CDR3 runs to 14 residues. The variable domain in full, with the rest retrieved from reference TRBV11-2 and TRBJ2-5, is EAGVAQSPRYKIIEKRQSVAFWCNPISGHATLYWYQQILGQGPKLLIQFQNNGVVDDSQLPKDRFSAERLKGVDSTLKIQPAKLEDSAVYLCASSLGQGQETQYFGPGTRLLVL.

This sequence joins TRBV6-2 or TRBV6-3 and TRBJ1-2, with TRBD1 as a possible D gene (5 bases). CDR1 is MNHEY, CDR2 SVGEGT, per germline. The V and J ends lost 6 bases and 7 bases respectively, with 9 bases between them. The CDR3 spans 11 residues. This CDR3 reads CASSSGFGYTF. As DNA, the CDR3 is TGTGCCAGCAGCTCAGGGTTTGGCTACACCTTC.

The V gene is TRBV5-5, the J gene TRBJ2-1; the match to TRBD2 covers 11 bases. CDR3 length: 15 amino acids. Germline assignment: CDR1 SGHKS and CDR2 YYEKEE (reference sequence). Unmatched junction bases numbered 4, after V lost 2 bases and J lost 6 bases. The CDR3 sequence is CASSFSLAGVNEQFF. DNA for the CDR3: TGTGCCAGCAGCTTTTCACTAGCGGGAGTCAATGAGCAGTTCTTC.

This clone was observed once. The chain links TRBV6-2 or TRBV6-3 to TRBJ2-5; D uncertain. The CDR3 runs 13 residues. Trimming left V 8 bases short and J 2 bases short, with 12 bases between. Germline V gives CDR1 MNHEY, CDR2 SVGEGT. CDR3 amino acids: CASGQSYQETQYF. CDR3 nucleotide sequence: TGTGCCAGCGGCCAGAGTTATCAAGAGACCCAGTACTTC.

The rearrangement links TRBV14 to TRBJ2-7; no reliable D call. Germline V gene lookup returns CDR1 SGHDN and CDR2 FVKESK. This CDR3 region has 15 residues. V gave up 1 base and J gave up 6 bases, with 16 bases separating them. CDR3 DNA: TGTGCCAGCAGCCAAGCAATTGGCCCGGCGGCCGAGCAGTACTTC. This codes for CASSQAIGPAAEQYF.

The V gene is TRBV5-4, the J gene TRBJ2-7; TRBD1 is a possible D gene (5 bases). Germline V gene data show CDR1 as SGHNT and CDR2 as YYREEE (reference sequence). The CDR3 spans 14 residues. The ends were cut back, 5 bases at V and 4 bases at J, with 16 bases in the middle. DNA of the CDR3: TGTGCCAGCAGTTCTAAGGACACTGAATACGAGCAGTACTTC. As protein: CASSSKDTEYEQYF.

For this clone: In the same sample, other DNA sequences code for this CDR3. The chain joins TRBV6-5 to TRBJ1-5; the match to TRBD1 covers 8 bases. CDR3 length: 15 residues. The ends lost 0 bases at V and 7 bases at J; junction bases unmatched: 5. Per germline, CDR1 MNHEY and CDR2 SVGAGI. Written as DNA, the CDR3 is TGTGCCAGCAGTTACTCTGGACAGGGCGGCCAGCCCCAGCATTTT. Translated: CASSYSGQGGQPQHF.

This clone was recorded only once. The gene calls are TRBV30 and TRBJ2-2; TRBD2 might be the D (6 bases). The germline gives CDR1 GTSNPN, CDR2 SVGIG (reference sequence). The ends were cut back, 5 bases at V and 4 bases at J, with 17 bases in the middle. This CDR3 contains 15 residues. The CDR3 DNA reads TGTGCCTGGCATTACCCTGGGGGAGGCACCGGGGAGCTGTTTTTT. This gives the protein CAWHYPGGGTGELFF. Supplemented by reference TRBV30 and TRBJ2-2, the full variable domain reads SQTIHQWPATLVQPVGSPLSLECTVEGTSNPNLYWYRQAAGRGLQLLFYSVGIGQISSEVPQNLSASRPQDRQFILSSKKLLLSDSGFYLCAWHYPGGGTGELFFGEGSRLTVL.

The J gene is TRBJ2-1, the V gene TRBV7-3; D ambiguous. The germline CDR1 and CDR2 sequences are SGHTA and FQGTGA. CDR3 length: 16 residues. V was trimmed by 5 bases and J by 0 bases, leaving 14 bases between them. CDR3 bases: TGTGCCAGCAGCCCTCCCTCGGCTAGCTCCTACAATGAGCAGTTCTTC. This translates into CASSPPSASSYNEQFF.